The 26 T cell receptor beta chains presented below share a single source sample, sequenced in a study of CD8 T cells in ankylosing spondylitis. Study-level points and caveats: One TCR beta motif, made up of about 8 highly homologous variants, appeared characteristic of ankylosing spondylitis blood.

TCRdb re-called the 5' RACE reads with MiXCR, one entry per CDR3 protein. The sample carries 350,000 to 450,000 distinct CDR3 sequences, 25% to 30% recorded once. Antigens of these TCRs are unknown. The sequenced sample consisted of blood, either unsorted or a sorted T cell fraction (not recorded which). The receptors here all came from a male donor with ankylosing spondylitis.

This clonotype has only a few counts. This chain joins TRBV12-3 or TRBV12-4 and TRBJ2-1, with a possible D match to TRBD2 (6 bases). CDR3 length: 14 amino acids. The V gene lost 6 bases and the J gene lost 7 bases, with 16 bases spanning the gap. Here the CDR3 reads CASRQSEGRNEQFF. The CDR3 DNA reads as TGTGCCAGCAGACAGTCGGAGGGGAGGAATGAGCAGTTCTTC.

The chain carries TRBV5-4 and TRBJ2-1; maybe TRBD2 (7 bases). The V end was cut by 2 bases, the J end by 4 bases, with 16 bases between. The CDR3 consists of 16 residues. Germline V CDR1 and CDR2: SGHNT, YYREEE (reference sequence). The CDR3 loop reads CASSFGGGSGYNEQFF. CDR3 nucleotide sequence: TGTGCCAGCAGCTTTGGGGGCGGGAGTGGATACAATGAGCAGTTCTTC.

This clonotype occurred a few times. The V and J genes are TRBV10-3 and TRBJ2-1, with D possibly matching TRBD2 (6 bases). Trimming shortened V by 3 bases and J by 5 bases, and 11 bases separated the two germline ends. In germline, CDR1 is ENHRY, CDR2 SYGVKD. This CDR3 is built from 14 residues. CDR3 sequence reads: CAISDAGIDNEQFF. The CDR3 DNA reads TGTGCCATCAGTGATGCGGGGATCGACAATGAGCAGTTCTTC.

This chain links TRBV2 with TRBJ2-1, with TRBD2 matching 13 bases. The CDR3 consists of 14 residues. Germline CDR1 and CDR2: SNHLY and FYNNEI. The J segment lost 4 bases and the V segment lost 6 bases, leaving 0 bases of the junction unmatched. The CDR3 region is CASRGLAGYNEQFF. CDR3 bases: TGTGCCAGCAGGGGACTAGCGGGGTACAATGAGCAGTTCTTC. The variable domain in full, with the rest retrieved from reference TRBV2 and TRBJ2-1, is EPEVTQTPSHQVTQMGQEVILRCVPISNHLYFYWYRQILGQKVEFLVSFYNNEISEKSEIFDDQFSVERPDGSNFTLKIRSTKLEDSAMYFCASRGLAGYNEQFFGPGTRLTVL.

The chain combines TRBV20-1 with TRBJ2-3; TRBD2 agrees at 7 bases. Germline V gene data show CDR1 as DFQATT and CDR2 as SNEGSKA (reference sequence). CDR3 length: 13 amino acids. V lost 6 bases to trimming and J lost 3 bases; unmatched junction nucleotides: 6. As DNA, the CDR3 is TGCAGTGCGCTAGCGGAGGGGACAGATACGCAGTATTTT. It yields the protein CSALAEGTDTQYF.

The rearrangement links TRBV29-1 to TRBJ1-1; a possible D gene is TRBD1 (5 bases). The CDR3 consists of 15 residues. Germline CDR1 reads SQVTM; CDR2 reads ANQGSEA. The V and J ends lost 4 bases and 0 bases respectively, with 15 bases between them. The CDR3 nucleotides read TGCAGCGTTGTTGGGGACGCCAATTTGAACACTGAAGCTTTCTTT. This sequence encodes CSVVGDANLNTEAFF. Together with reference TRBV29-1 and TRBJ1-1, the CDR3 gives the full variable domain: SAVISQKPSRDICQRGTSLTIQCQVDSQVTMMFWYRQQPGQSLTLIATANQGSEATYESGFVIDKFPISRPNLTFSTLTVSNMSPEDSSIYLCSVVGDANLNTEAFFGQGTRLTVV.

This chain connects TRBV20-1 to TRBJ1-1, with D maybe TRBD1 (5 bases). The germline gives CDR1 DFQATT, CDR2 SNEGSKA (reference sequence). The CDR3 extends over 11 amino acids. V lost 1 base, J lost 10 bases, and 10 bases lay in between. The CDR3 DNA sequence: TGCAGTGCTAGAGTAGGGACTAGAGCTTTCTTT. Translating it yields CSARVGTRAFF.

The chain links TRBV5-1 to TRBJ1-2; TRBD1 is a possible D gene (5 bases). CDR1 and CDR2 from the germline V gene are SGHRS and YFSETQ. Trimming stripped 0 bases from V and 2 bases from J, with 11 bases between. The CDR3 runs 15 residues. CDR3 sequence (DNA): TGCGCCAGCAGCTTGGACCAGGGTAAAAACTATGGCTACACCTTC. Protein: CASSLDQGKNYGYTF.

The V gene is TRBV20-1, the J gene TRBJ1-3; D remains unclear. Trimming cost V 3 bases and J 2 bases, with 11 bases left between them. This CDR3 comprises 14 residues. The germline V gene encodes CDR1 DFQATT and CDR2 SNEGSKA (reference sequence). The CDR3 region has the DNA TGCAGTGCTAGGGAGGCGGGAACTGGAAACACCATATATTTT. Amino acids: CSAREAGTGNTIYF.

This rearrangement joins TRBV2 to TRBJ2-5, with D perhaps matching TRBD1 or TRBD2 (5 bases each). Germline V gene sequence: CDR1 SNHLY, CDR2 FYNNEI. The V and J ends lost 10 bases and 2 bases respectively, with 11 bases between them. This CDR3 has 12 residues. CDR3 in DNA: TGTGCCACCGGGACGGGACAAGAGACCCAGTACTTC. Protein: CATGTGQETQYF. Supplemented by reference TRBV2 and TRBJ2-5, the full variable domain reads EPEVTQTPSHQVTQMGQEVILRCVPISNHLYFYWYRQILGQKVEFLVSFYNNEISEKSEIFDDQFSVERPDGSNFTLKIRSTKLEDSAMYFCATGTGQETQYFGPGTRLLVL.

The J gene is TRBJ2-7, the V gene TRBV23-1; possible D gene TRBD2, 5 bases. TRBV23-1 is an open reading frame whose function is uncertain. The V gene lost 6 bases and the J gene lost 9 bases, with 15 bases spanning the gap. CDR3 length: 12 residues. The CDR3 DNA reads TGCGCCAGCAGCGGCGGACTTGGAGGGCAGTACGTC. This gives the protein CASSGGLGGQYV.

V usage is TRBV7-2 and J usage is TRBJ1-3; D gene uncertain. Trimming removed 5 bases at V and 1 base at J, with 6 bases between. The CDR3 consists of 13 residues. The germline V gene encodes CDR1 SGHTA and CDR2 FQGNSA. This chain's CDR3 is CASSEVSGNTIYF. In DNA form, the CDR3 reads TGTGCCAGCAGCGAAGTATCTGGAAACACCATATATTTT.

The CDR3 loop reads CASSAYGLTVQFF. DNA of the CDR3: TGTGCCAGCAGCGCCTACGGCCTGACCGTGCAGTTCTTC. The V call is TRBV7-9, the J call TRBJ2-1, with D uncertain. The CDR3 runs 13 residues. Germline loops: CDR1 SEHNR, CDR2 FQNEAQ (reference sequence). Trimming took off 5 bases at V and 12 bases at J, with 17 bases between the two ends.

This clonotype has just a few counts. The chain combines TRBV12-3 or TRBV12-4 with TRBJ2-1; D unresolved. This CDR3 has 10 residues. The ends were cut back, 8 bases at V and 8 bases at J, with 7 bases in the middle. The CDR3 nucleotides read TGTGCCAGCGGTCGTTATGAGCAGTTCTTC. This gives the protein CASGRYEQFF.

This chain links TRBV5-1 with TRBJ1-6, with D unclear. The CDR3 spans 16 residues. CDR1 is SGHRS and CDR2 is YFSETQ in the germline V gene. The V gene lost 2 bases and the J gene lost 10 bases, with 19 bases spanning the gap. CDR3 region: CASSLTTAHGASPLHF. The CDR3, as DNA: TGCGCCAGCAGCTTAACTACAGCCCACGGCGCCTCACCCCTCCACTTT.

V is TRBV7-2 and J is TRBJ1-5, with D possibly TRBD1 on 5 matching bases. The CDR3 sequence is 14 residues long. Trimming removed 1 base from V and 5 bases from J, with 9 bases in between. Germline CDR1 and CDR2: SGHTA and FQGNSA. As DNA, the CDR3 is TGTGCCAGCAGCTTAGTCCAGGGCGATCAGCCCCAGCATTTT. Translated: CASSLVQGDQPQHF.

This clonotype was picked up many times. The genes are TRBV7-2 and TRBJ1-5; D gene unclear. V was cut by 0 bases and J by 1 base, with 10 bases left in between. The CDR3 length is 16 residues. CDR1 SGHTA and CDR2 FQGNSA come from the germline V gene. Here the CDR3 DNA reads TGTGCCAGCAGCTTAGCGCTTGGCGGCAGCAATCAGCCCCAGCATTTT. It codes for CASSLALGGSNQPQHF.

The sample holds a few counts of this clonotype. This chain links TRBV28 with TRBJ2-1; 8 nucleotides align to TRBD1. V shed 4 bases, J shed 15 bases, and the junction held 14 bases outside the gene matches. The CDR3 sequence is 14 residues long. Germline loops: CDR1 MDHEN, CDR2 SYDVKM. CDR3 coding DNA: TGTGCCAGCAGTTCCGGATATGGCACAGGGGGAAGGTTCTTC. This encodes CASSSGYGTGGRFF.

The chain joins TRBV20-1 to TRBJ1-1, with D unresolved. Germline V gene lookup returns CDR1 DFQATT and CDR2 SNEGSKA (reference sequence). V shed 8 bases and J shed 1 base, with 17 bases lying between them. This CDR3 has 14 residues. CDR3 DNA: TGCAGTCCGGAGCGGACCGCGAGGAACACTGAAGCTTTCTTT. It is translated as CSPERTARNTEAFF.

This clonotype has just a few counts. The J gene is TRBJ2-1, the V gene TRBV5-1, with a weak D call TRBD1 (6 bases). V was clipped by 3 bases and J by 2 bases, with 12 bases between them. This CDR3 has 15 amino acids. Germline CDR1 and CDR2: SGHRS and YFSETQ. The CDR3 sequence: CASSSGQGPYNEQFF. The CDR3 DNA sequence: TGCGCCAGCAGCTCGGGCCAGGGGCCCTACAATGAGCAGTTCTTC.

The chain joins TRBV7-8 to TRBJ2-7; D perhaps matches TRBD1 (5 bases). V lost 2 bases and J 2 bases, leaving 10 bases between the germline ends. CDR1 SGHVS and CDR2 FQNEAQ come from the germline V gene. There are 14 residues in the CDR3. This CDR3 reads CASSLTGRAYEQYV. The CDR3 DNA reads as TGTGCCAGCAGCTTAACCGGCAGGGCCTACGAGCAGTACGTC.

This clonotype appeared many times. V usage is TRBV7-8 and J usage is TRBJ2-5; D unclear. With 4 bases removed from V and 2 bases from J, the gap between germline ends came to 8 bases. Germline CDR1 SGHVS, CDR2 FQNEAQ. This CDR3 has 13 residues. CDR3: CASSYAMQETQYF. The DNA of the CDR3 is TGTGCCAGCAGCTACGCGATGCAAGAGACCCAGTACTTC.

The chain carries TRBV12-3 or TRBV12-4 and TRBJ2-7; 9 positions agree with TRBD1. V lost 5 bases, J lost 2 bases, and 7 bases stayed unmatched. The CDR3 loop spans 15 amino acids. CDR3 in amino acids: CASSIGTGMPYEQYF. CDR3 DNA: TGTGCCAGCAGTATTGGGACAGGGATGCCCTACGAGCAGTACTTC.

The chain couples TRBV5-1 to TRBJ1-2; 7 nucleotides line up with TRBD1. From germline, CDR1 is SGHRS and CDR2 YFSETQ. The CDR3 covers 13 residues. V lost 2 bases, J lost 6 bases, and 4 bases stayed unmatched. CDR3 sequence (DNA): TGCGCCAGCAGCTTCCAGGGGGAGGATGGCTACACCTTC. Translation: CASSFQGEDGYTF.

The CDR3 DNA is TGCGCCAGCAGCTTGGGGACTCCTTTTGAAGAGACCCAGTACTTC. Amino acids: CASSLGTPFEETQYF. The chain is built from TRBV5-1 and TRBJ2-5, with D possibly matching TRBD2 (5 bases). Between the trimmed V and J ends, which lost 0 bases and 3 bases, there was a span of 12 bases. Germline loops: CDR1 SGHRS, CDR2 YFSETQ. The CDR3 runs 15 residues.

This chain uses TRBV27 with TRBJ1-5, with a weak D call TRBD1 (5 bases). Trimming removed 11 bases from V and 6 bases from J, with 17 bases in between. This CDR3 has 13 residues. CDR1 MNHEY and CDR2 SMNVEV come from the germline V gene (reference sequence). CDR3 sequence (DNA): TGTGCCGGCCGGAAAGGGCAGGGTCAGCCCCAGCATTTT. The encoded protein is CAGRKGQGQPQHF.